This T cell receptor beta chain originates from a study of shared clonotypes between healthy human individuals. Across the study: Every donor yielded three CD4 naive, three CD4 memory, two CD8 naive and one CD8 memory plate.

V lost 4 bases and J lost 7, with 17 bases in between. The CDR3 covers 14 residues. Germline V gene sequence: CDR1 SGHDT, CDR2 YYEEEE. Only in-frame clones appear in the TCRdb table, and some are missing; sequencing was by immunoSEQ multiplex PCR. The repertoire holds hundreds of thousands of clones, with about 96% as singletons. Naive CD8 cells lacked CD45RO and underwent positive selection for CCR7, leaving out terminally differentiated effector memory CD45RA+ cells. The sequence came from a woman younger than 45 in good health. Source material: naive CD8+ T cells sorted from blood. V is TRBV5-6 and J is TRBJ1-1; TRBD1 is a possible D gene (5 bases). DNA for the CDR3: TGTGCCAGCAGCGACCTGACAGCAGCCCTTGAAGCTTTCTTT. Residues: CASSDLTAALEAFF.